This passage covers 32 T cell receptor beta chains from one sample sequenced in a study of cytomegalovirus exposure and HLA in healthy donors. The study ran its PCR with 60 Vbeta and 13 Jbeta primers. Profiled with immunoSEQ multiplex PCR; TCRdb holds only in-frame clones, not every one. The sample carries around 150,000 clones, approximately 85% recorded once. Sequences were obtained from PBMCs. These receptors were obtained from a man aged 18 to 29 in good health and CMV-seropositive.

CDR3 sequence (DNA): TGTGCCAGCAGCCCTAGTAGCGGGGGGGCCTACGAGCAGTACTTC. Protein sequence: CASSPSSGGAYEQYF. This chain uses TRBV9 with TRBJ2-7; 11 bases are a match to TRBD2. Unmatched junction bases numbered 5, after V lost 4 bases and J lost 2 bases. This CDR3 is 15 amino acids long. Germline V gives CDR1 SGDLS, CDR2 YYNGEE.

CDR3 region: CASSLNRMREDTQYF. In DNA, the CDR3 is TGTGCCAGCAGCTTAAACCGAATGAGGGAGGATACGCAGTATTTT. V gene TRBV11-3 combines with J gene TRBJ2-3, with D perhaps matching TRBD2 (5 bases). The V gene's germline CDR1 is SGHNT and CDR2 YENEEA. The CDR3 totals 15 residues. The V end lost 2 bases, the J end lost 6 bases, and 15 bases lay between the germline ends.

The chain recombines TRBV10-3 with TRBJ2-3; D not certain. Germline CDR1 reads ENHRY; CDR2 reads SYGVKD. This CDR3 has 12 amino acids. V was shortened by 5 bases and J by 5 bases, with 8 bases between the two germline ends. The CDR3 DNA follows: TGTGCCATCAGTTCTCCGCGAGATACGCAGTATTTT. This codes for CAISSPRDTQYF.

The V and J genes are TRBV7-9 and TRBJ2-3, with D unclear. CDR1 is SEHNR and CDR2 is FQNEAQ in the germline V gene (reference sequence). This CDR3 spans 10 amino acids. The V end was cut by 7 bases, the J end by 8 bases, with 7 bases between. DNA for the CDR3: TGTGCCAGCACCGTCGGTACGCAGTATTTT. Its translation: CASTVGTQYF.

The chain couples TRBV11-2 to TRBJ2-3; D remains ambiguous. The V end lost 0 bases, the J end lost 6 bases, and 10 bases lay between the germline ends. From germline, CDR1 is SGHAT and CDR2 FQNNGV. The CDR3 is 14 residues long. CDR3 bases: TGTGCCAGCAGCTTAGATGTGACATTGGATACGCAGTATTTT. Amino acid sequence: CASSLDVTLDTQYF.

CDR3 nucleotide sequence: TGTGCCAGCAGCTCGACAGCGGGGGCAAGCTCCTACAATGAGCAGTTCTTC. It specifies CASSSTAGASSYNEQFF. The rearrangement links TRBV7-9 to TRBJ2-1, with TRBD2 matching over 8 bases. With 4 bases clipped from V and 0 bases from J, the junction kept 8 bases outside the gene matches. Germline CDR1 and CDR2: SEHNR and FQNEAQ (reference sequence). The CDR3 extends over 17 amino acids.

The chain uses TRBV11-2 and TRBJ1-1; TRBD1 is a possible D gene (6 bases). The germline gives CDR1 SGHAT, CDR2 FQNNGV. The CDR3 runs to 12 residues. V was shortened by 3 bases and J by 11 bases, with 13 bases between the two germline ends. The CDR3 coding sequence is TGTGCCAGCAGCTTTGATACAGGGACGGCTTTCTTT. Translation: CASSFDTGTAFF.

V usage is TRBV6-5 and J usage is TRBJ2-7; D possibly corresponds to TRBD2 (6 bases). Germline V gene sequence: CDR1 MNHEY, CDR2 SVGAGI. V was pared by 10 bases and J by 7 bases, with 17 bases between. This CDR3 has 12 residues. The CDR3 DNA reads TGTGCCACTCGGGACTCCCCGGGGGAGCAGTACTTC. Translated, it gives CATRDSPGEQYF.

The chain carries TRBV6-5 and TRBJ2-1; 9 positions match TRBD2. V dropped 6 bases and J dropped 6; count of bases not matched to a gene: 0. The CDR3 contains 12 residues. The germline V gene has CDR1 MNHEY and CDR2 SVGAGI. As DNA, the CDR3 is TGTGCCAGCAGAGCGGGGGGCAATGAGCAGTTCTTC. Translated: CASRAGGNEQFF.

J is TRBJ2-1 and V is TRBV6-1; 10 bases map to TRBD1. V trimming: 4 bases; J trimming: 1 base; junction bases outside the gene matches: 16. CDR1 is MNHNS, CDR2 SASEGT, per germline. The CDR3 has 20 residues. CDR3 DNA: TGTGCCAGCAGTGGGACTAACGGGACAGGGGTCTACCTGTCCTACAATGAGCAGTTCTTC. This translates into CASSGTNGTGVYLSYNEQFF.

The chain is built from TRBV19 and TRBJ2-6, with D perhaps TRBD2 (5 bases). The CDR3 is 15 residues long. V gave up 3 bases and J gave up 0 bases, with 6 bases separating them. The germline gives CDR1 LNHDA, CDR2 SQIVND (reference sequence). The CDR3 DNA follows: TGTGCCAGTAGTATCGGGGTCTCTGGGGCCAACGTCCTGACTTTC. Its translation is CASSIGVSGANVLTF.

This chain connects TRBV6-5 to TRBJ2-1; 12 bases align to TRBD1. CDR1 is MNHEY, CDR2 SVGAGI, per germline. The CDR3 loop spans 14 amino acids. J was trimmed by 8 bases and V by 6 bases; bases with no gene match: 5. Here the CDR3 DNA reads TGTGCCAGCAGACCGGGACAGGGGGCCCATGAGCAGTTCTTC. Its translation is CASRPGQGAHEQFF.

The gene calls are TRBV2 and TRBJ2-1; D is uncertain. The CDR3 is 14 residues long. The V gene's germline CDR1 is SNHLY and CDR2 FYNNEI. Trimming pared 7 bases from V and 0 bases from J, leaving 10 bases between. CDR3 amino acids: CASNSGASYNEQFF. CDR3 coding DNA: TGTGCCAGCAATTCAGGTGCCTCCTACAATGAGCAGTTCTTC.

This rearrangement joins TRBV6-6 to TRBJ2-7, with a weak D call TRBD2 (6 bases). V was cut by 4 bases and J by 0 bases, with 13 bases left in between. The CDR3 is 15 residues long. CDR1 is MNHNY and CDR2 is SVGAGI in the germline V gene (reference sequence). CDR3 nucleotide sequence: TGTGCCAGCAGTTGGGAAGGGACTGGCTCCTACGAGCAGTACTTC. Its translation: CASSWEGTGSYEQYF.

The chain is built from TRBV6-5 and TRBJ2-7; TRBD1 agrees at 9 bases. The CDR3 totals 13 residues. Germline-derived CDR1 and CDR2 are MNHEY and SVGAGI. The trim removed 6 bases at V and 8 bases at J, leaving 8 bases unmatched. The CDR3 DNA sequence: TGTGCCAGCAGAGACCCCGGGACAGGGAAGCAGTACTTC. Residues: CASRDPGTGKQYF.

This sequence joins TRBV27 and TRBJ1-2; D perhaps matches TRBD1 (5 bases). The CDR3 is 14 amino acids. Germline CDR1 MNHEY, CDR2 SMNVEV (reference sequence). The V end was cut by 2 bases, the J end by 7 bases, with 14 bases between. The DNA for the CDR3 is TGTGCCAGCAGTTTAGGGCAGGGCGGCGGTGGCTACACCTTC. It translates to CASSLGQGGGGYTF.

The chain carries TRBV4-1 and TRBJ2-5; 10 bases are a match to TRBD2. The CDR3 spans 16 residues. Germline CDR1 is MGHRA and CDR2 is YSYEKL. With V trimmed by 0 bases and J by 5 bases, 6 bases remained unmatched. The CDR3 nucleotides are TGCGCCAGCAGCCAAGAAGGAGCGGGGGGGCGGGAGACCCAGTACTTC. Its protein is CASSQEGAGGRETQYF.

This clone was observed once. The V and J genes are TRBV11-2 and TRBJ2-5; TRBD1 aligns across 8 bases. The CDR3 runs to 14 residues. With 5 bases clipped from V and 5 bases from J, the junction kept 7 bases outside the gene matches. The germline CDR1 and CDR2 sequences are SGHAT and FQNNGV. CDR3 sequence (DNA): TGTGCCAGCAGCCCCTCGGACAGGGTTGAGACCCAGTACTTC. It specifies CASSPSDRVETQYF.

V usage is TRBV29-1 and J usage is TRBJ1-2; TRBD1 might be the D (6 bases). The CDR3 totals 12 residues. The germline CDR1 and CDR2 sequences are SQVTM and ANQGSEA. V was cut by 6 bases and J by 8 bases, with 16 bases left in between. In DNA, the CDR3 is TGCAGCGTCTATTTGGGGGCAGCAGGCTACACCTTC. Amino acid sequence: CSVYLGAAGYTF.

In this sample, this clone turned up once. CDR3 loop: CASSEIRGMNTEAFF. The CDR3 DNA sequence: TGCGCCAGCAGCGAGATCAGGGGCATGAACACTGAAGCTTTCTTT. V and J are TRBV5-1 and TRBJ1-1, with a weak D call TRBD1 (6 bases). This CDR3 has 15 residues. Trimming removed 4 bases from V and 0 bases from J, with 13 bases in between. Per germline, CDR1 SGHRS and CDR2 YFSETQ.

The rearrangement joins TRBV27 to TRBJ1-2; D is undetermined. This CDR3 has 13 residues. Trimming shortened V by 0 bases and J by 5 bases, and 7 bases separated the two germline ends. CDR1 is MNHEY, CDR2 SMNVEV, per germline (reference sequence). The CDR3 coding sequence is TGTGCCAGCAGTTTATCTCGGGAGTATGGCTACACCTTC. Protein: CASSLSREYGYTF.

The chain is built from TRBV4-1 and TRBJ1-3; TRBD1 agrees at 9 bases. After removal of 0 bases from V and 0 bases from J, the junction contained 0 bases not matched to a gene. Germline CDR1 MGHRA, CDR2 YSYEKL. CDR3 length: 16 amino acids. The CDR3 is CASSQEDRGSGNTIYF. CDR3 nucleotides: TGCGCCAGCAGCCAAGAGGACAGGGGCTCTGGAAACACCATATATTTT.

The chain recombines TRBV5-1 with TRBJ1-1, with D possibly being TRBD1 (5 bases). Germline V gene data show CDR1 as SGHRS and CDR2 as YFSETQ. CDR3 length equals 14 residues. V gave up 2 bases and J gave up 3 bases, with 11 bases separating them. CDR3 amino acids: CASSFDSPYTEAFF. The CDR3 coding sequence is TGCGCCAGCAGCTTCGACAGTCCTTACACTGAAGCTTTCTTT.

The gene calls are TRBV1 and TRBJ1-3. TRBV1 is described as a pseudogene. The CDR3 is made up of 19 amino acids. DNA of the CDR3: TGCACCAGCACCACGGGCGGCGGGGGGCCGATCGACTCTGGAAACACCATATATTTT. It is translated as CTSTTGGGGPIDSGNTIYF.

The CDR3 nucleotides are TGCGCCAGCAGCCAAGACCCAGGGGCCCTTAATGAAAAACTGTTTTTT. As protein: CASSQDPGALNEKLFF. The V gene is TRBV4-3, the J gene TRBJ1-4; D might be TRBD1 (6 bases). The CDR3 extends over 16 amino acids. Germline CDR1 LGHNA, CDR2 YSLEER. V shed 0 bases and J shed 4 bases, with 12 bases lying between them.

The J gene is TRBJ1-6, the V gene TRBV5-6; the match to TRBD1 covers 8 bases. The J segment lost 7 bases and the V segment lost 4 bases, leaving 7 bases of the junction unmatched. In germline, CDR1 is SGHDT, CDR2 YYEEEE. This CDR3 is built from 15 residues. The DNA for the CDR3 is TGTGCCAGCAGCCGGACAGGGAATCTCAATTCACCCCTCCACTTT. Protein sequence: CASSRTGNLNSPLHF.

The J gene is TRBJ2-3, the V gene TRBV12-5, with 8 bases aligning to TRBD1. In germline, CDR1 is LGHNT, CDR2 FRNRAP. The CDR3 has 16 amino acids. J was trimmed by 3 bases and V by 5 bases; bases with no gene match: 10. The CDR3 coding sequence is TGTGCTAGTGGTCCCCCCGGGACAGGCCTTACAGATACGCAGTATTTT. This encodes CASGPPGTGLTDTQYF.

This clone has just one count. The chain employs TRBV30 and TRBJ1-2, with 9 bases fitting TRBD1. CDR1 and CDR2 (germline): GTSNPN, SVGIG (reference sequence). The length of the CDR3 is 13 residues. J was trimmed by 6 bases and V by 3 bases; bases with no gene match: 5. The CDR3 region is CAWSDGQGHGYTF. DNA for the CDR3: TGTGCCTGGAGCGATGGACAGGGGCATGGCTACACCTTC.

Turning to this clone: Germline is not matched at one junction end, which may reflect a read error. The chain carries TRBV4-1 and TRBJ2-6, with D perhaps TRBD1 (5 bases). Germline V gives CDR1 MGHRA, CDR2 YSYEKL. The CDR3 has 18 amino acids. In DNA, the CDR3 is TGCGCCAGCAGCCAAGGAGGAAACAGTATCTCTGGGGCCAACGGCCTGACTTTC. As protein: CASSQGGNSISGANGLTF.

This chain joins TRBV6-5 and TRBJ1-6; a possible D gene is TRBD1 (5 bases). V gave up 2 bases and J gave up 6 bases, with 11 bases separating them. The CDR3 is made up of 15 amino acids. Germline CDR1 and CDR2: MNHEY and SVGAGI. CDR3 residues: CASSYDQGFNSPLHF. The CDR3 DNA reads TGTGCCAGCAGTTACGACCAGGGTTTTAATTCACCCCTCCACTTT.

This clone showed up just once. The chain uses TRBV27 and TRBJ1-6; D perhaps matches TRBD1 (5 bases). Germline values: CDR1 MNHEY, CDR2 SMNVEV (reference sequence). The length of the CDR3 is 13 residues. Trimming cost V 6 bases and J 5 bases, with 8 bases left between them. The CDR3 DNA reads TGTGCCAGCAGGCAGGGCAATAATTCACCCCTCCACTTT. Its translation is CASRQGNNSPLHF.

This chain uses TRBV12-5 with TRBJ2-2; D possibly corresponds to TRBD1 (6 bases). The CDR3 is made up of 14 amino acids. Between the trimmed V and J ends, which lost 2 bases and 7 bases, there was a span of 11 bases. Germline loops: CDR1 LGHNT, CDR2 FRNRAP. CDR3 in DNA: TGTGCTAGTGGTTTGCGTACAGGGTTCGGGGAGCTGTTTTTT. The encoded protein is CASGLRTGFGELFF.